This TCR beta chain was captured by sequencing in a study of CD8 T cells in Susac syndrome. With random hexamers, roughly 0.45 to 1 ug RNA was reverse transcribed. TCRdb re-called the immunoSEQ multiplex PCR reads with MiXCR, one entry per CDR3 protein. Among fewer than 85,000 distinct CDR3 sequences, roughly 94% were seen once, and the ten largest hold about 0.5%. Germline V lookup: CDR1 KGHDR, CDR2 SFDVKD. The V end lost 1 base, the J end lost 1 base, and 6 bases lay between the germline ends. The CDR3 length is 14 residues. The source of this sequence is a human donor with Susac syndrome. V usage is TRBV24-1 and J usage is TRBJ1-1; possibly TRBD1 for D (5 bases). Sequencing input: CD8+ T cells from PBMCs. Here the CDR3 DNA reads TGTGCCACCAGTGATTTCACAGGGAACACTGAAGCTTTCTTT. This gives the protein CATSDFTGNTEAFF.